The T cell receptor (beta chain) under discussion was sequenced for a study of blood T cell repertoires in COVID-19. Study-level background: COVID-19 samples, acute and convalescent, were from the United States, Italy and Spain.

This CDR3 has 12 residues. V lost 6 bases and J lost 13; bases outside the gene matches: 11. Germline loops: CDR1 LGHDT, CDR2 YNNKEL (reference sequence). Sequenced by immunoSEQ multiplex PCR; TCRdb stores in-frame clones only, minus some. The table has about 100,000 clones, about 88% seen once; the top ten hold over 7%. What was sequenced was peripheral blood. The chain is built from TRBV3-1 (or the pseudogene TRBV3-2) and TRBJ1-2; 7 nucleotides match TRBD1. This sequence was found in a man aged 25 to 40 in a cohort sampled during active COVID-19. This CDR3 reads CASSRSGTVGTF. The CDR3 region has the DNA TGTGCCAGCAGTCGTTCCGGGACAGTAGGCACCTTC.